The 27 T cell receptor beta chains in this list originate from one sample, sequenced in a study of T cell clonotyping in hematopoietic cell transplantation. TCRdb's copy holds only in-frame clones and misses some; the assay was immunoSEQ multiplex PCR. The repertoire has 15,000 to 20,000 clones, 75% to 90% of them found once; the top ten carry 3.5% to 4.5%. The sample taken for sequencing was peripheral blood mononuclear cells. Source of these receptors: a middle-aged woman in good health. Some clones in this sample may be carry-over from other donors' samples.

The rearrangement joins TRBV19 to TRBJ1-6; no clear D gene. Per germline, CDR1 LNHDA and CDR2 SQIVND (reference sequence). The CDR3 length is 14 residues. The V end was cut by 5 bases, the J end by 8 bases, with 13 bases between. The DNA for the CDR3 is TGTGCCAGTAGTCCTGACACGATTTATTCACCCCTCCACTTT. As protein: CASSPDTIYSPLHF.

This sequence joins TRBV5-1 and TRBJ1-2; 9 bases are shared with TRBD1. The CDR3 is 14 amino acids. J gave up 6 bases and V 3 bases, and 6 bases lay outside the gene matches. Per germline, CDR1 SGHRS and CDR2 YFSETQ. In DNA, the CDR3 is TGCGCCAGCAGCTCGGGACAGGGACCGGATGGCTACACCTTC. It yields the protein CASSSGQGPDGYTF.

The J gene is TRBJ1-3, the V gene TRBV7-2; unclear D gene. The germline V and J ends were trimmed by 2 bases and 4 bases, with 9 bases remaining between them. The CDR3 contains 14 residues. Germline V gene data show CDR1 as SGHTA and CDR2 as FQGNSA. CDR3: CASSLRVAGNTIYF. CDR3 nucleotides: TGTGCCAGCAGCTTACGGGTTGCGGGAAACACCATATATTTT. The full variable domain, its missing parts supplied by reference TRBV7-2 and TRBJ1-3, is GAGVSQSPSNKVTEKGKDVELRCDPISGHTALYWYRQSLGQGLEFLIYFQGNSAPDKSGLPSDRFSAERTGGSVSTLTIQRTQQEDSAVYLCASSLRVAGNTIYFGEGSWLTVV.

The V call is TRBV2, the J call TRBJ1-2, with D perhaps matching TRBD1 (6 bases). V gave up 2 bases and J gave up 5 bases, with 12 bases separating them. Germline V gene lookup returns CDR1 SNHLY and CDR2 FYNNEI. The CDR3 has 14 residues. As DNA, the CDR3 is TGTGCCAGCAGTGAACGCAGGGGCAGATATGGCTACACCTTC. Its translation: CASSERRGRYGYTF.

The chain joins TRBV5-6 to TRBJ2-5, with D hard to call. Germline V gene lookup returns CDR1 SGHDT and CDR2 YYEEEE. With 4 bases removed from V and 2 bases from J, the gap between germline ends came to 9 bases. The CDR3 is made up of 13 amino acids. The CDR3 bases are TGTGCCAGCAGCCCCTCTCTTCAAGAGACCCAGTACTTC. This encodes CASSPSLQETQYF.

The chain employs TRBV7-9 and TRBJ1-3; D uncertain. CDR1 and CDR2 from the germline V gene are SEHNR and FQNEAQ (reference sequence). This CDR3 spans 15 amino acids. With 7 bases removed from V and 2 bases from J, the gap between germline ends came to 15 bases. The CDR3 reads CASTGSGGAGNTIYF. CDR3 DNA sequence: TGTGCCAGCACTGGCTCCGGAGGTGCTGGAAACACCATATATTTT. Complete variable domain (other parts from reference TRBV7-9 and TRBJ1-3): DTGVSQNPRHKITKRGQNVTFRCDPISEHNRLYWYRQTLGQGPEFLTYFQNEAQLEKSRLLSDRFSAERPKGSFSTLEIQRTEQGDSAMYLCASTGSGGAGNTIYFGEGSWLTVV.

V gene TRBV5-1 combines with J gene TRBJ2-6, with TRBD2 matching over 8 bases. V gave up 9 bases and J gave up 0 bases; unmatched junction bases: 11. Germline CDR1 and CDR2: SGHRS and YFSETQ. This CDR3 has 17 residues. CDR3 DNA sequence: TGCGCCACCGGGGGGGTTGTCATCCGCTCTGGGGCCAACGTCCTGACTTTC. Its translation is CATGGVVIRSGANVLTF.

The CDR3 loop reads CASSEGQATNEKLFF. CDR3 DNA sequence: TGTGCCAGCAGTGAAGGGCAGGCAACTAATGAAAAACTGTTTTTT. The genes are TRBV2 and TRBJ1-4; D gene ambiguous. The CDR3 totals 15 residues. The V gene lost 1 base and the J gene lost 0 bases, with 6 bases spanning the gap. Looked up from germline, CDR1 is SNHLY and CDR2 is FYNNEI.

This rearrangement joins TRBV2 to TRBJ2-7; TRBD2 agrees at 10 bases. The CDR3 length is 15 residues. The germline CDR1 and CDR2 sequences are SNHLY and FYNNEI. Trimming cost V 8 bases and J 7 bases; bases outside gene matches: 14. The CDR3 DNA is TGTGCCAGCGGGCTCAGGGCCAGCGGGGGGGTGGAGCAGTACTTC. Protein sequence: CASGLRASGGVEQYF.

Note on this clone: The same CDR3 arises from other DNA sequences in this sample as well. The chain joins TRBV7-3 to TRBJ1-2; D remains ambiguous. The CDR3 contains 14 residues. Germline CDR1 SGHTA, CDR2 FQGTGA. Trimming removed 5 bases from V and 3 bases from J, with 13 bases in between. The CDR3 DNA reads as TGTGCCAGCAGCCCTGTCGGAGGAGACTATGGCTACACCTTC. Amino acids: CASSPVGGDYGYTF.

The chain recombines TRBV30 with TRBJ1-5; D is possibly TRBD1 (5 bases). The V end was cut by 0 bases, the J end by 5 bases, with 17 bases between. Germline V CDR1 and CDR2: GTSNPN, SVGIG (reference sequence). CDR3 length: 16 residues. The CDR3 sequence is CAWSVRGLPRDQPQHF. The CDR3 nucleotides are TGTGCCTGGAGTGTAAGGGGACTACCGAGGGATCAGCCCCAGCATTTT.

This clone has a handful of counts. This chain links TRBV9 with TRBJ1-2; 9 nucleotides match TRBD1. This CDR3 contains 14 residues. The V gene's germline CDR1 is SGDLS and CDR2 YYNGEE. V dropped 4 bases and J dropped 2; count of bases not matched to a gene: 3. The DNA for the CDR3 is TGTGCCAGCAGCCTCGGGACAGGGAACTATGGCTACACCTTC. Amino acids: CASSLGTGNYGYTF.

The J gene is TRBJ2-5, the V gene TRBV19; weak D call: TRBD1 (5 bases). Trimming pared 5 bases from V and 1 base from J, leaving 8 bases between. The CDR3 extends over 13 amino acids. Per germline, CDR1 LNHDA and CDR2 SQIVND (reference sequence). CDR3 sequence (DNA): TGTGCCAGTAGTTCCGACAGCCAAGAGACCCAGTACTTC. It encodes CASSSDSQETQYF.

This chain connects TRBV4-3 to TRBJ1-4; 9 positions match TRBD1. CDR1 and CDR2 from the germline V gene are LGHNA and YSLEER. V trimming: 5 bases; J trimming: 5 bases; junction bases outside the gene matches: 6. This CDR3 has 15 amino acids. This CDR3 is CASSSTGTGNEKLFF. CDR3 bases: TGCGCCAGCAGCTCTACCGGGACAGGGAATGAAAAACTGTTTTTT.

This clone came up a few times. This chain joins TRBV14 and TRBJ1-1, with D possibly matching TRBD1 (6 bases). The CDR3 is 13 amino acids. V lost 1 base and J lost 5, with 8 bases in between. Germline V gene sequence: CDR1 SGHDN, CDR2 FVKESK. CDR3 sequence (DNA): TGTGCCAGCAGCCAAGGCCAGGGGACTGAAGCTTTCTTT. This sequence encodes CASSQGQGTEAFF. The complete variable domain, with remaining parts taken from reference TRBV14 and TRBJ1-1, reads EAGVTQFPSHSVIEKGQTVTLRCDPISGHDNLYWYRRVMGKEIKFLLHFVKESKQDESGMPNNRFLAERTGGTYSTLKVQPAELEDSGVYFCASSQGQGTEAFFGQGTRLTVV.

V usage is TRBV30 and J usage is TRBJ1-5; 11 bases are shared with TRBD1. With V trimmed by 3 bases and J by 5 bases, 6 bases remained unmatched. Germline-derived CDR1 and CDR2 are GTSNPN and SVGIG (reference sequence). The CDR3 contains 15 residues. CDR3 sequence: CAWSVRTGGYQPQHF. The CDR3 region has the DNA TGTGCCTGGAGCGTCCGGACAGGGGGCTATCAGCCCCAGCATTTT. Using reference TRBV30 and TRBJ1-5 for the parts outside the CDR3, the full variable domain is SQTIHQWPATLVQPVGSPLSLECTVEGTSNPNLYWYRQAAGRGLQLLFYSVGIGQISSEVPQNLSASRPQDRQFILSSKKLLLSDSGFYLCAWSVRTGGYQPQHFGDGTRLSIL.

Note on this clone: A read error may account for a junction end that differs from germline. The V and J genes are TRBV25-1 and TRBJ2-3, with 7 nucleotides matching TRBD2. Per the germline V gene, CDR1 is MGHDK and CDR2 is SYGVNS. The CDR3 consists of 12 residues. The CDR3 sequence is CASGEPSGGSHF. The CDR3 region has the DNA TGTGCCAGCGGGGAGCCTAGCGGCGGATCGCATTTT.

The chain links TRBV30 to TRBJ2-2, with D perhaps matching TRBD1 (6 bases). Trimming cost V 5 bases and J 2 bases, with 12 bases left between them. The CDR3 has 14 amino acids. Germline V gene lookup returns CDR1 GTSNPN and CDR2 SVGIG (reference sequence). The CDR3 nucleotides read TGTGCCTGGGACACCAGGGGAAACACCGGGGAGCTGTTTTTT. Amino acids: CAWDTRGNTGELFF.

The rearrangement uses TRBV30 and TRBJ1-1; 7 bases are shared with TRBD1. Trimming at V came to 3 bases and at J to 3 bases, leaving 13 bases not matched to a gene. CDR1 is GTSNPN, CDR2 SVGIG, per germline (reference sequence). The CDR3 length is 16 residues. The CDR3 loop is CAWRLGGPGQYTEAFF. The CDR3 nucleotides read TGTGCCTGGAGACTCGGTGGGCCGGGACAGTACACTGAAGCTTTCTTT.

The chain joins TRBV7-2 to TRBJ2-2; 10 bases match TRBD2. CDR1 is SGHTA, CDR2 FQGNSA, per germline. Trimming cost V 6 bases and J 5 bases; bases outside gene matches: 3. The CDR3 length is 14 residues. CDR3 DNA sequence: TGTGCCAGCAGATCAGCGGGGGGGACCGGGGAGCTGTTTTTT. Translating gives CASRSAGGTGELFF.

This clone was observed a handful of times. The CDR3 spells CASSPQGRGQPQHF. CDR3 DNA sequence: TGTGCCAGTAGCCCTCAGGGGAGGGGGCAGCCCCAGCATTTT. This chain links TRBV19 with TRBJ1-5, with a tentative D call TRBD1 (6 bases). V dropped 6 bases and J dropped 7 bases, with 16 bases sitting between them. Per germline, CDR1 LNHDA and CDR2 SQIVND (reference sequence). The CDR3 spans 14 residues.

The CDR3 nucleotides are TGTGCCATCTGGACAGGGAAGTTTGAAGATGGCTACACCTTC. It specifies CAIWTGKFEDGYTF. The chain is built from TRBV10-3 and TRBJ1-2; TRBD1 agrees at 8 bases. Germline V gene sequence: CDR1 ENHRY, CDR2 SYGVKD. This CDR3 is 14 amino acids long. J was trimmed by 6 bases and V by 8 bases; bases with no gene match: 11.

This chain links TRBV9 with TRBJ2-5; D ambiguous. This CDR3 has 13 residues. Germline V gene sequence: CDR1 SGDLS, CDR2 YYNGEE. Trimming cost V 0 bases and J 4 bases, with 7 bases left between them. CDR3 in DNA: TGTGCCAGCAGCGTAGTGGGTGGAGAGACCCAGTACTTC. Translating gives CASSVVGGETQYF.

The V gene is TRBV4-3, the J gene TRBJ1-3; no clear D gene. The CDR3 sequence is 16 residues long. Trimming took 1 base from V and 0 from J, leaving 10 bases between them. The V gene's germline CDR1 is LGHNA and CDR2 YSLEER. CDR3 sequence: CASSQGATYSGNTIYF. CDR3 DNA: TGCGCCAGCAGCCAAGGCGCGACCTACTCTGGAAACACCATATATTTT.

V and J are TRBV28 and TRBJ2-7; D is undetermined. Looked up from germline, CDR1 is MDHEN and CDR2 is SYDVKM. The germline V and J ends were trimmed by 8 bases and 7 bases, with 9 bases remaining between them. The CDR3 sequence is 10 residues long. The CDR3 here is CASGVREQYF. Here the CDR3 DNA reads TGTGCCAGCGGAGTAAGGGAGCAGTACTTC.

The chain recombines TRBV6-5 with TRBJ1-5, with 7 bases matching TRBD1. V trimming: 8 bases; J trimming: 4 bases; junction bases outside the gene matches: 5. The CDR3 loop spans 13 amino acids. The germline gives CDR1 MNHEY, CDR2 SVGAGI. CDR3 protein: CASSDRRNQPQHF. CDR3 bases: TGTGCCAGCTCGGACAGGAGGAATCAGCCCCAGCATTTT.

This chain links TRBV10-3 with TRBJ2-4, with TRBD2 as a possible D gene (7 bases). The CDR3 has 14 amino acids. The ends were cut back, 1 base at V and 8 bases at J, with 12 bases in the middle. CDR1 is ENHRY and CDR2 is SYGVKD in the germline V gene. The CDR3: CAISEWGGDDIQYF. The CDR3 bases are TGTGCCATCAGTGAGTGGGGGGGCGACGACATTCAGTACTTC.